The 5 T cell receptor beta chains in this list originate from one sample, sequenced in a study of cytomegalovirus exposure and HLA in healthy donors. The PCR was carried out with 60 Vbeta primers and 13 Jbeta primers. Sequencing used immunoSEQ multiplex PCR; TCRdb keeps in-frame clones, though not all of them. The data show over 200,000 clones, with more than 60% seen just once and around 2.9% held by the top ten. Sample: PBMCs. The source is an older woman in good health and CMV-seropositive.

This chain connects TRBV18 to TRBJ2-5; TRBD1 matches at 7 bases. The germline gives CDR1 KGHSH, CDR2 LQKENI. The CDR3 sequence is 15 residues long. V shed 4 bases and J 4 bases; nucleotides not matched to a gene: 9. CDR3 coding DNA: TGTGCCAGCTCACTACGGGACAGCGACTTAGAGACCCAGTACTTC. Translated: CASSLRDSDLETQYF.

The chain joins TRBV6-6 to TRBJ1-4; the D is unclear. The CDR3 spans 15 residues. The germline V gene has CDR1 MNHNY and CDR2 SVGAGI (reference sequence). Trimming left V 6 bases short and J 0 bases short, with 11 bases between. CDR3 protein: CASRTSGATNEKLFF. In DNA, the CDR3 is TGTGCCAGCAGAACTTCAGGTGCAACTAATGAAAAACTGTTTTTT.

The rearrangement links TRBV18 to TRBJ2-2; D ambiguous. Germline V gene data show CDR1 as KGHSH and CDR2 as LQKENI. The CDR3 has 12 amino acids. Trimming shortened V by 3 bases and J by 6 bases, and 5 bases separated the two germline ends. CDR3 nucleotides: TGTGCCAGCTCACCCAATCCCGGGGAGCTGTTTTTT. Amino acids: CASSPNPGELFF. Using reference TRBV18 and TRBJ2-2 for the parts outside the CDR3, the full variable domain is NAGVMQNPRHLVRRRGQEARLRCSPMKGHSHVYWYRQLPEEGLKFMVYLQKENIIDESGMPKERFSAEFPKEGPSILRIQQVVRGDSAAYFCASSPNPGELFFGEGSRLTVL.

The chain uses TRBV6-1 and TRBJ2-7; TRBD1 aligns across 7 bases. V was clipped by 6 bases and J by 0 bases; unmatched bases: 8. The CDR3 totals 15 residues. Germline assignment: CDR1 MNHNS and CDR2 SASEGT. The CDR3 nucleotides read TGTGCCAGCAGCTCGACAGGGATCCCCTCCTACGAGCAGTACTTC. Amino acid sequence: CASSSTGIPSYEQYF.

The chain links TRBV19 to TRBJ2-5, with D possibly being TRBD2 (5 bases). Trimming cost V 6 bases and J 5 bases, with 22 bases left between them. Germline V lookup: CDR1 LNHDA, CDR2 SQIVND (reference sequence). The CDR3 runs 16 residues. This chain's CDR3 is CASSKARTPTGETQYF. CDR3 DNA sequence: TGTGCCAGTAGCAAAGCTCGGACTCCCACCGGGGAGACCCAGTACTTC.